One and the same sample provided the 17 T cell receptor beta chains below, sequenced in a study of shared clonotypes between healthy human individuals. Profiling relied on immunoSEQ multiplex PCR, and the TCRdb table lists in-frame clones only, not all of them. The table includes about 2.4 million clones, 80% to 95% detected once. The sample consisted of naive CD4+ T cells from PBMCs. Sample subset: CD45RA+ positively selected. The receptor set was obtained from a man aged 18 to 35 in good health. Some clones in this sample may be carry-over from other donors' samples.

The chain has TRBV7-8 and TRBJ1-3, with 8 bases lining up with TRBD1. In germline, CDR1 is SGHVS, CDR2 FQNEAQ. V dropped 4 bases and J dropped 2; count of bases not matched to a gene: 7. The CDR3 loop spans 16 amino acids. The chain's CDR3 is CASSSRQGKTGNTIYF. The CDR3 DNA is TGTGCCAGCAGCTCGCGACAGGGGAAAACTGGAAACACCATATATTTT.

The genes are TRBV11-2 and TRBJ2-3, with D uncertain. CDR1 and CDR2 (germline): SGHAT, FQNNGV. V lost 5 bases, J lost 0 bases, and 12 bases lay in between. The CDR3 consists of 15 residues. As DNA, the CDR3 is TGTGCCAGCAGCCCGCCCGGGCGGAGCACAGATACGCAGTATTTT. It yields the protein CASSPPGRSTDTQYF.

Note on this clone: Different DNA sequences within this sample yield the same CDR3. The rearrangement links TRBV5-1 to TRBJ1-1; D is undetermined. This CDR3 region has 13 residues. Looked up from germline, CDR1 is SGHRS and CDR2 is YFSETQ. Trimming removed 0 bases from V and 2 bases from J, with 5 bases in between. The CDR3 bases are TGCGCCAGCAGCTTGGAGATTAACACTGAAGCTTTCTTT. This translates into CASSLEINTEAFF.

V usage is TRBV4-1 and J usage is TRBJ1-2; tentative D call: TRBD1 (6 bases). V shed 3 bases and J shed 5 bases, with 13 bases lying between them. Per the germline V gene, CDR1 is MGHRA and CDR2 is YSYEKL. The CDR3 is 14 residues long. CDR3 sequence reads: CASSQLDRIYGYTF. In nucleotides, the CDR3 is TGCGCCAGCAGCCAGTTAGACAGGATATATGGCTACACCTTC.

The chain has TRBV5-8 and TRBJ1-5; D is unresolved. This CDR3 is 11 amino acids long. Germline V gene lookup returns CDR1 SGHTS and CDR2 YDEGEE. Deletions cut 3 bases from V and 6 bases from J, with 4 bases between. The CDR3 loop is CASSYGQPQHF. The DNA for the CDR3 is TGTGCCAGCAGCTACGGTCAGCCCCAGCATTTT.

This sequence joins TRBV7-2 and TRBJ2-5; D possibly corresponds to TRBD1 (6 bases). This CDR3 is 14 amino acids long. Looked up from germline, CDR1 is SGHTA and CDR2 is FQGNSA. V lost 1 base and J lost 5, with 11 bases in between. The CDR3 coding sequence is TGTGCCAGCAGCTTAGACAGGGCGTCTGAGACCCAGTACTTC. Protein: CASSLDRASETQYF.

This sequence joins TRBV20-1 and TRBJ2-1; D is unresolved. This CDR3 has 11 residues. Germline V gene data show CDR1 as DFQATT and CDR2 as SNEGSKA (reference sequence). V was clipped by 3 bases and J by 6 bases, with 6 bases between them. The CDR3 spells CSASRFNEQFF. The CDR3 region has the DNA TGCAGTGCTAGTCGGTTCAATGAGCAGTTCTTC.

As for this clone: Germline is not matched at one junction end, which may reflect a read error. This chain uses TRBV9 with TRBJ2-2; 8 bases agree with TRBD2. In germline, CDR1 is SGDLS, CDR2 YYNGEE. This CDR3 spans 12 amino acids. CDR3 DNA: TGTGCCAGCAGCGTAGGTTTCGCGGGACTAGTTTTC. The encoded protein is CASSVGFAGLVF.

The J gene is TRBJ2-1, the V gene TRBV7-2; D tentatively reads TRBD1 or TRBD2 (6 bases each). Germline CDR1 is SGHTA and CDR2 is FQGNSA. This CDR3 comprises 15 residues. The V end lost 2 bases, the J end lost 4 bases, and 12 bases lay between the germline ends. The CDR3 reads CASSLLGGDYNEQFF. The CDR3 DNA is TGTGCCAGCAGCTTATTGGGGGGCGATTACAATGAGCAGTTCTTC. Together with reference TRBV7-2 and TRBJ2-1, the CDR3 gives the full variable domain: GAGVSQSPSNKVTEKGKDVELRCDPISGHTALYWYRQSLGQGLEFLIYFQGNSAPDKSGLPSDRFSAERTGGSVSTLTIQRTQQEDSAVYLCASSLLGGDYNEQFFGPGTRLTVL.

This chain joins TRBV5-1 and TRBJ1-2; D perhaps matches TRBD1 (6 bases). Germline CDR1 reads SGHRS; CDR2 reads YFSETQ. CDR3 length: 14 amino acids. V lost 4 bases, J lost 8 bases, and 18 bases lay in between. Here the CDR3 DNA reads TGCGCCAGCAGCCCCGCCCAGGGGCAGGACGGCTACACCTTC. Protein product: CASSPAQGQDGYTF.

The gene calls are TRBV2 and TRBJ2-5, with D hard to call. The CDR3 spans 15 residues. V was clipped by 3 bases and J by 1 base, with 12 bases between them. The germline CDR1 and CDR2 sequences are SNHLY and FYNNEI. The CDR3 region has the DNA TGTGCCAGCAGTGATTGGTGGCAGCCCCAAGAGACCCAGTACTTC. Its translation is CASSDWWQPQETQYF.

The CDR3 protein is CSVEERDRVGEQYF. As DNA, the CDR3 is TGCAGCGTTGAAGAGCGGGACAGGGTCGGCGAGCAGTACTTC. The chain is built from TRBV29-1 and TRBJ2-7, with 9 positions matching TRBD1. Losses at the gene ends were 0 bases for V and 6 bases for J; bases not matched to a gene: 6. The CDR3 has 14 amino acids. CDR1 is SQVTM and CDR2 is ANQGSEA in the germline V gene.

The genes are TRBV5-4 and TRBJ2-5, with D perhaps TRBD1 (6 bases). This CDR3 is 15 amino acids long. Germline CDR1 reads SGHNT; CDR2 reads YYREEE (reference sequence). V gave up 4 bases and J gave up 2 bases, with 15 bases separating them. CDR3 residues: CASSAAGALQETQYF. Written as DNA, the CDR3 is TGTGCCAGCAGCGCCGCAGGGGCGCTACAAGAGACCCAGTACTTC.

This chain connects TRBV18 to TRBJ1-2; 7 nucleotides agree with TRBD1. Germline-derived CDR1 and CDR2 are KGHSH and LQKENI. The CDR3 spans 18 residues. The V segment lost 4 bases and the J segment 1 base; nucleotides outside the gene matches: 15. The CDR3, as DNA: TGTGCCAGCTCACGCACCCCGGGACAGTTTTCATTTAACTATGGCTACACCTTC. Its protein product is CASSRTPGQFSFNYGYTF.

The chain is built from TRBV2 and TRBJ1-2; no definite D call. Looked up from germline, CDR1 is SNHLY and CDR2 is FYNNEI. The V end was cut by 5 bases, the J end by 4 bases, with 11 bases between. This CDR3 has 13 residues. This chain's CDR3 is CASSRTRGYGYTF. In DNA, the CDR3 is TGTGCCAGCAGTCGGACCCGGGGCTATGGCTACACCTTC.

V gene TRBV7-8 combines with J gene TRBJ2-7, with 7 positions matching TRBD1. CDR3 length equals 14 residues. The ends lost 5 bases at V and 7 bases at J; junction bases unmatched: 11. Germline V gene sequence: CDR1 SGHVS, CDR2 FQNEAQ. CDR3 protein: CASSTPRDSKEQYF. CDR3 nucleotides: TGTGCCAGCAGCACCCCCCGGGACAGTAAGGAGCAGTACTTC.

The chain joins TRBV7-8 to TRBJ2-3; D is possibly TRBD1 (6 bases). Germline loops: CDR1 SGHVS, CDR2 FQNEAQ. This CDR3 is 15 amino acids long. V lost 4 bases to trimming and J lost 2 bases, with 13 bases between them. The CDR3 sequence: CASSSQGTPTDTQYF. The CDR3 nucleotides are TGTGCCAGCAGCTCTCAGGGGACCCCCACAGATACGCAGTATTTT.